This TCR beta chain was observed in a study of T cells in Graves' hyperthyroidism and ophthalmopathy (dated by TCRdb to the late 2010s). Study-wide context: To identify TCR V-J signatures that set the groups apart, the researchers used a discovery cohort of 100 or so patients, made up of 40 to 45 with Graves' ophthalmopathy and 57 with stable Graves' hyperthyroidism. The 100 discovery patients were randomly divided into training and test sets at a 7:3 ratio. According to the paper, TCR Vbeta CDR3 sequencing was carried out on 135 peripheral blood samples, which came from over 40 ophthalmopathy, approximately 72 hyperthyroidism and roughly 17 progressor patients. Prospective prediction of ophthalmopathy was tested in an independent validation cohort consisting of 18 to 20 hyperthyroidism patients and some 15 patients who later progressed to ophthalmopathy. In about 6 Graves' hyperthyroidism patients, the study also compared T-cell repertoires from thyroid tissue with T-cell repertoires from blood. After sampling, hyperthyroidism patients received methimazole starting at 30 mg daily, and ophthalmopathy patients received high-dose intravenous methylprednisolone. What the study reported, not specific to this receptor: No statistical method was used to fix the sample size in advance, and group allocation was not hidden from the investigators. Most expanded thyroid clonotypes (frequency above 0.001) were also found in blood, which suggests that blood repertoires may mirror thyroid immune responses. Ophthalmopathy was separated from stable hyperthyroidism by a 13 V-J signature model, with approximately 90% sensitivity and 81% to 82% specificity obtained in cross-validation and 80%/75% obtained in testing. In validation, the model predicted progression to ophthalmopathy a median of 6.5 months before onset, with around 70% sensitivity and just under 75% specificity.

Stable Graves' hyperthyroidism was defined as no progression to ophthalmopathy during 18 months of follow-up. Hyperthyroidism patients were aged 18 to 65 years and newly diagnosed, with disease duration of less than 2 months. Exclusion was applied to patients with uncontrolled infections, other autoimmune diseases, pregnancy or lactation. Clinical symptoms, serum thyroxine and TRAb, thyroid ultrasound, and orbital computed tomography formed the basis for the diagnoses. Total RNA was extracted using Trizol reagent, and RNA quality was assessed on an Agilent 2100 Bioanalyzer. The germline V end is reduced by 5 bases and the J end by 2 bases; junction bases left unmatched: 4. The germline V gene provides CDR1 SGDLS and CDR2 YYNGEE. There are 13 amino acids in the CDR3, from cysteine to phenylalanine inclusive. The CDR3 DNA has 39 bases and is translated from base 1. The TCR beta CDR3 regions were amplified from RNA transcripts. The first round of RT-PCR for the TCR CDR3 was performed with the HTBI primer set and the Qiagen OneStep RT-PCR kit. Libraries were constructed in a second round of multiplex PCR, after which size selection and purification were carried out. The libraries were sequenced on an Illumina HiSeq2000 using paired-end 100 bp reads. Per the original workflow: Raw data were processed with SOAPnuke, discarding reads with adapters, uncalled bases, mean Phred below 15, or no exact constant-primer or identifier match. COPE v1.2.5 was used to merge the high-quality paired reads, and each unique nucleotide sequence was defined as a clonotype. Clonotypes were aligned to IMGT TRBV, TRBD and TRBJ reference segments using MiTCR v1.1. The analysis was restricted to V-J combinations with a frequency above 0.0001, which together covered 99.2% of the repertoires. A TCS score was defined as the ratio between F50 (clonal expansion) and ExV (chaos), using BLOSUM62-based TCRdist between CDR3 peptides within each V-J. Welch's t-statistics and random forest reduced 500 to 550 V-J features to roughly 13, which were used in a naive Bayes classifier (R e1071). The Morisita-Horn index was used to measure how similar the thyroid and blood repertoires were. TCRdb reanalyzed the raw reads on its own, using fastp at Q25 for trimming and MiXCR for clone calling, and kept in-frame beta chains. Here each entry gathers all rows of one CDR3 protein and keeps the most common genes and DNA. The V and J calls shown here were made by TCRdb, not taken from the authors' results. The sample table contains a few hundred thousand distinct CDR3 sequences; only one count was recorded for roughly 46% of them. The biggest ten clones account for approximately 8.4% of the sample.

This clonotype was counted many times. This clone's antigen is unknown. Base qualities were left out, and no much larger clone turns up one base away. This TCR derives from a woman under 30 with Graves' hyperthyroidism. Sequencing input: peripheral blood or thyroid tissue (not recorded which). The sequence joins TRBV9 to TRBJ2-7, and TRBD1 matches 7 of the central bases. The CDR3 here reads CASRSGTAYEQYF. The DNA sequence is TGTGCCAGCAGGTCCGGGACAGCCTACGAGCAGTACTTC.